This T cell receptor beta chain emerged from a study of blood T cell repertoires in COVID-19 (dated by TCRdb to 2019 to 2021). Background on the whole study: Samples covering the acute and convalescent phases of COVID-19 were provided by collaborators in the United States, Italy and Spain. The prospective study material was composed of cDNA or gDNA derived from T cells, B-cell-depleted T cells, or PBMCs. Subjects who had been exposed to COVID-19, were actively infected with it, or had recovered from it provided the deeply sampled blood TCRbeta repertoires that made up the dataset. The repertoires were released in a freely available public database meant as a resource for research on the immune response to SARS-CoV-2. The samples were drawn from two sources: the first 160 participants of the ongoing ImmuneRACE study, and over 1,000 subjects contributed by 6 global collaborators. Nearly every sample came with metadata listing a de-identified subject ID, COVID-19 status, age in years and sex. Where HLA class I and class II types were available, the types were taken from metadata supplied by the sample provider, not from assay-based typing.

About this clone itself: Its specific antigen is unknown. No per-base quality is available; no much larger clone lies one base away.

What the authors observed across the whole study: How much clinical and demographic metadata was included differed by source and by participant, and the metadata was provided uncurated.

Collaborating institutions collected whole blood in K2EDTA tubes following their own protocols. For TCRbeta analysis, collaborators shipped samples in one of three forms: frozen whole blood, isolated PBMCs, or DNA extracted from either of those sample types. TCRbeta CDR3 regions were amplified from genomic DNA using the immunoSEQ Assay, a bias-controlled multiplex PCR. Concerning the study's data processing: The number of nucleated cells in each sample was estimated by amplification of reference gene primers within the assay. To quantify the absolute abundance of each unique TCRbeta CDR3 rearrangement, sequence reads were collapsed and filtered. Productive Simpson clonality was computed per sample as the square root of Simpson's diversity index over productive rearrangements. TCRdb retrieved this table from immuneACCESS and kept in-frame rearrangements only. Not all clones are present; in checked studies, unresolved V genes account for under half, and no reason is known for the remainder. The V and J calls and clone size were taken over from that table, and D and trimming were inferred from the DNA. A total of 200,000 or so clones appear in this sample, approximately 80% of them only once. About 10% of the sample rests with the top ten.

This receptor was identified in a woman at least 80 years old with acute or convalescent COVID-19. Sequenced sample: peripheral blood.

The DNA is as follows: TGTGCCAGCGCACCCCCGCAGGTGTACCTCACAGATACGCAGTATTTT. Its amino acids are CASAPPQVYLTDTQYF. The rearranged chain carries TRBV25-1 and TRBJ2-3; no D segment can be confidently identified. The CDR3, cysteine through phenylalanine, is 16 amino acids long. CDR3 DNA only is kept here, 48 bases in frame from base 1. V and J lose 8 bases and 2 bases, and a span of 20 bases separates them. The germline V gene provides CDR1 MGHDK and CDR2 SYGVNS.